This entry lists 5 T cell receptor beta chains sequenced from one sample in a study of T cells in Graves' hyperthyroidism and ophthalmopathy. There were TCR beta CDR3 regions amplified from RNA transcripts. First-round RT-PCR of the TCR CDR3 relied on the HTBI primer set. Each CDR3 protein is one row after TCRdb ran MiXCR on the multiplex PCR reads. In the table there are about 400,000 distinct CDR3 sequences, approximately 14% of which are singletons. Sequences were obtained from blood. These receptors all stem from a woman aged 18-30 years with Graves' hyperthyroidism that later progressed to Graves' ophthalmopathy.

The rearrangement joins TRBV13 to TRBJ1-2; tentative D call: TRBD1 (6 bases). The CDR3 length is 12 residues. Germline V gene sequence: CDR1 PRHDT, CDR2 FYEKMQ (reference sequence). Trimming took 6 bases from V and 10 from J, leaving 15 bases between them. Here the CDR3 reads CASSQTDRTYTF. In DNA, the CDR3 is TGTGCCAGCAGTCAGACCGACAGGACCTACACCTTC.

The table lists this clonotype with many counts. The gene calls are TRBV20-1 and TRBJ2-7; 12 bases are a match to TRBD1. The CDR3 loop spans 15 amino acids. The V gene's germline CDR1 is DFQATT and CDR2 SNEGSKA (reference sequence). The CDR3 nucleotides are TGCAGCGTAGTCCCTGGGGACAGGGGGCTCTACGAGCAGTACTTC. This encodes CSVVPGDRGLYEQYF.

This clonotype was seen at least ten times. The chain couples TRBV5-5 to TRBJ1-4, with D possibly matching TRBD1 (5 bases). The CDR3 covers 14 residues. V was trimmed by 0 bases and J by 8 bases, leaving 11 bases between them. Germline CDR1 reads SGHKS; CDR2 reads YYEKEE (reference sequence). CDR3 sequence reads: CASSLGRAGEKLFF. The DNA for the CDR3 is TGTGCCAGCAGCTTGGGCAGGGCGGGCGAAAAACTGTTTTTT.

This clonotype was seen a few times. CDR3 region: CASSFKQPGTGQETQYF. In DNA, the CDR3 is TGTGCCAGCAGTTTTAAACAACCCGGGACAGGCCAAGAGACCCAGTACTTC. This chain connects TRBV6-1 to TRBJ2-5, with 8 bases matching TRBD1. This CDR3 spans 17 amino acids. The V segment lost 5 bases and the J segment 1 base; nucleotides outside the gene matches: 12. Germline CDR1 reads MNHNS; CDR2 reads SASEGT.

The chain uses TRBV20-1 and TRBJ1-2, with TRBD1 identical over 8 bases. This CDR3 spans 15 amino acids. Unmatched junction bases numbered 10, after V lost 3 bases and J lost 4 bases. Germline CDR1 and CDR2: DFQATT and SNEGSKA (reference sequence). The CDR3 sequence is CSARDPGQVVYGYTF. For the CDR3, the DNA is TGCAGTGCTAGGGATCCGGGACAGGTTGTCTATGGCTACACCTTC.